Ten or more counts support the clone carrying this T cell receptor (beta chain). The antigen is undetermined. Each diagnosis drew on symptoms, thyroxine, TRAb, thyroid ultrasound and orbital computed tomography findings. Amplified TCR beta CDR3 regions came from RNA transcripts. TCR CDR3 regions were first amplified by RT-PCR with HTBI primers. TCRdb reprocessed the multiplex PCR reads via MiXCR and lists one record per CDR3 protein. Among roughly 330,000 distinct CDR3 sequences listed, roughly 17% were seen once. The data were obtained in a study of T cells in Graves' hyperthyroidism and ophthalmopathy. Study-wide context: Peripheral blood was drawn at first diagnosis, prior to all treatment. Study findings and constraints: In the blood, most expanded thyroid clonotypes above 0.001 appeared as well.

This CDR3 contains 11 residues. The ends were cut back, 7 bases at V and 9 bases at J, with 12 bases in the middle. Material: blood. This sequence joins TRBV12-3 or TRBV12-4 and TRBJ1-2; D remains unclear. The TCR originated in a man younger than 40 with Graves' hyperthyroidism. CDR3 amino acids: CASKQFGRYTF. CDR3 coding DNA: TGTGCCAGCAAACAGTTCGGTCGCTACACCTTC.